These 14 T cell receptor beta chains originate from one sample sequenced in a study of regulatory T cells in long-lasting Graves disease. Both iRepertoire HTBI primers and Arm-PCR of CDR3 regions were used to build the TCR beta libraries. TCRdb reprocessed the multiplex PCR reads via MiXCR and lists one record per CDR3 protein. Of 350,000 to 450,000 distinct CDR3 sequences in the sample, approximately 15% were seen once. The time point was: newly diagnosed GD, antithyroid drugs for less than 3 months. Extracted RNA from PBMCs served as the source of the TCR library. These data also featured in a second study, about T cells in Graves' hyperthyroidism and ophthalmopathy.

Sequenced material: peripheral blood mononuclear cells (PBMCs), taken at new diagnosis, from a patient treated with antithyroid drugs. The origin of the receptors is a woman in her thirties or forties with Graves disease.

This clonotype was counted many times. The chain recombines TRBV2 with TRBJ1-4; D is unresolved. Trimming left V 6 bases short and J 7 bases short, with 15 bases between. CDR1 SNHLY and CDR2 FYNNEI come from the germline V gene. The CDR3 is 14 residues long. CDR3 residues: CASSGTGLGEKLFF. Written as DNA, the CDR3 is TGTGCCAGCAGCGGTACTGGACTAGGTGAAAAACTGTTTTTT.

This clonotype was counted ten times or more. The V gene is TRBV12-3 or TRBV12-4, the J gene TRBJ1-5; tentative D call: TRBD1 (6 bases). V was trimmed by 3 bases and J by 4 bases, leaving 7 bases between them. CDR3 length: 13 amino acids. The chain's CDR3 is CASSFQGNQPQHF. In DNA, the CDR3 is TGTGCCAGCAGTTTTCAGGGGAATCAGCCCCAGCATTTT.

This clonotype was detected many times. CDR3 in amino acids: CASSFSGFRAEAFF. In DNA form, the CDR3 reads TGTGCCAGCAGCTTTTCTGGCTTCCGGGCTGAAGCTTTCTTT. This chain links TRBV11-3 with TRBJ1-1, with D unclear. The CDR3 length is 14 residues. V was shortened by 3 bases and J by 6 bases, with 14 bases between the two germline ends. From germline, CDR1 is SGHNT and CDR2 YENEEA.

This clonotype came up many times. The chain couples TRBV15 to TRBJ2-2, with 10 bases fitting TRBD2. The germline CDR1 and CDR2 sequences are LNHNV and YYDKDF (reference sequence). CDR3 length: 16 amino acids. Trimming removed 5 bases from V and 0 bases from J; junction bases left unmatched: 3. The CDR3 nucleotides are TGTGCCACCAGCGATACTAGCGGGACGAACACCGGGGAGCTGTTTTTT. The encoded protein is CATSDTSGTNTGELFF.

The table lists this clonotype with many counts. The rearrangement links TRBV27 to TRBJ1-4; the match to TRBD1 covers 9 bases. The CDR3 totals 18 residues. CDR1 is MNHEY, CDR2 SMNVEV, per germline (reference sequence). The V and J ends lost 0 bases and 4 bases, in that order; junction bases with no gene match: 9. The DNA for the CDR3 is TGTGCCAGCAGTTTATCGGCTGAAGGGACAGGGAATAATGAAAAACTGTTTTTT. This encodes CASSLSAEGTGNNEKLFF.

This clonotype was found many times. The J gene is TRBJ2-7, the V gene TRBV24-1, with TRBD2 matching over 10 bases. The V and J ends lost 0 bases and 5 bases, in that order; junction bases with no gene match: 3. Germline CDR1 and CDR2: KGHDR and SFDVKD. The length of the CDR3 is 15 residues. CDR3 DNA sequence: TGTGCCACCAGTGATTTGACCAGCGGGAGGGACGAGCAGTACTTC. This gives the protein CATSDLTSGRDEQYF.

This clonotype was observed a single time. The chain carries TRBV12-3 or TRBV12-4 and TRBJ2-5; D not certain. The CDR3 has 13 residues. V was clipped by 6 bases and J by 1 base, with 9 bases between them. Here the CDR3 reads CASRPTVQETQYF. DNA of the CDR3: TGTGCCAGCAGACCGACGGTCCAAGAGACCCAGTACTTC.

The chain is built from TRBV5-4 and TRBJ2-5; TRBD1 agrees at 10 bases. Trimming cost V 3 bases and J 5 bases; bases outside gene matches: 7. This CDR3 is 15 amino acids long. Germline V CDR1 and CDR2: SGHNT, YYREEE (reference sequence). CDR3 DNA: TGTGCCAGCAGCTCCCGGGACAGGGGAGGGGAGACCCAGTACTTC. It codes for CASSSRDRGGETQYF.

In this sample, this clonotype turned up many times. The V call is TRBV6-2 or TRBV6-3, the J call TRBJ2-6; tentatively, D is TRBD1 (6 bases). Between the trimmed V and J ends, which lost 6 bases and 0 bases, there was a span of 27 bases. This CDR3 comprises 21 residues. Germline-derived CDR1 and CDR2 are MNHEY and SVGEGT. CDR3 sequence reads: CASSLRTVDRIILSGANVLTF. The CDR3 bases are TGTGCCAGCAGCTTACGAACGGTGGACAGAATTATCCTCTCTGGGGCCAACGTCCTGACTTTC.

This rearrangement joins TRBV3-1 to TRBJ2-2, with D maybe TRBD2 (7 bases). V was shortened by 8 bases and J by 2 bases, with 21 bases between the two germline ends. From germline, CDR1 is LGHDT and CDR2 YNNKEL (reference sequence). The CDR3 is 17 residues long. The CDR3 DNA reads as TGTGCCAGCTCCGACAGGAGGCTAGCGGTAAACACCGGGGAGCTGTTTTTT. It translates to CASSDRRLAVNTGELFF.

This clonotype was found many times. The chain uses TRBV27 and TRBJ1-1; D is unresolved. CDR1 is MNHEY and CDR2 is SMNVEV in the germline V gene (reference sequence). This CDR3 is 13 amino acids long. Trimming cost V 2 bases and J 9 bases, with 13 bases left between them. DNA for the CDR3: TGTGCCAGCAGTTTAGAAGGGTTCGGGCAAGCTTTCTTT. This gives the protein CASSLEGFGQAFF.

This clonotype was recorded many times. The rearrangement joins TRBV28 to TRBJ2-5; D could derive from TRBD1 or TRBD2 (6 bases each). V was pared by 2 bases and J by 1 base, with 17 bases between. Germline CDR1 reads MDHEN; CDR2 reads SYDVKM. CDR3 length: 17 amino acids. CDR3 in amino acids: CASSLRFSGQSQETQYF. The CDR3 nucleotides read TGTGCCAGCAGTTTACGATTTAGCGGACAGTCCCAAGAGACCCAGTACTTC.

This clonotype came up many times. V and J are TRBV6-1 and TRBJ2-7; 10 nucleotides line up with TRBD2. V lost 0 bases and J lost 6; bases outside the gene matches: 5. From germline, CDR1 is MNHNS and CDR2 SASEGT. CDR3 length: 15 residues. CDR3 nucleotides: TGTGCCAGCAGTGAAGCCAGGGGACTAGCGTTCGAGCAGTACTTC. Translating it yields CASSEARGLAFEQYF.

This clonotype turned up a few times. The rearrangement uses TRBV4-1 and TRBJ1-6, with D possibly being TRBD1 (6 bases). V was shortened by 0 bases and J by 4 bases, with 13 bases between the two germline ends. From germline, CDR1 is MGHRA and CDR2 YSYEKL. The length of the CDR3 is 17 residues. CDR3 sequence (DNA): TGCGCCAGCAGCCAAGACGACCTCGGACAGTATAATTCACCCCTCCACTTT. Its translation is CASSQDDLGQYNSPLHF.